Listed here is a single T cell receptor beta chain. Germline assignment: CDR1 LNHDA and CDR2 SQIVND (reference sequence). V lost 3 bases to trimming and J lost 5 bases; unmatched junction nucleotides: 4. The CDR3 has 15 amino acids. Generated by immunoSEQ multiplex PCR, the TCRdb table keeps only in-frame clones and is missing some. The sample lists a few hundred thousand clones, around 97% occurring once. These data originate in a study of shared clonotypes between healthy human individuals. The sequencing input was naive CD4+ T cells sorted from blood. The subset here: CD45RA+ positively selected. The sequence came from a woman younger than 45 in good health. V is TRBV19 and J is TRBJ1-5; 10 positions agree with TRBD1. The chain's CDR3 is CASSILGQGDQPQHF. The CDR3 coding sequence is TGTGCCAGTAGTATCCTAGGACAGGGGGATCAGCCCCAGCATTTT.